This paragraph reports one T cell receptor beta chain. The antigen is not known. This sample stems from a study of OX40 agonist ivuxolimab in advanced cancers. Study at large: Partial response was recorded in three patients: one hepatocellular carcinoma and two cutaneous melanoma cases. Overall study results and limits: At 0.1 to 3.0 mg/kg and by week 6, clonal expansion occurred in CD4+ and CD8+ blood T cells.

J was trimmed by 4 bases and V by 5 bases; bases with no gene match: 5. There are 13 residues in the CDR3. Per germline, CDR1 MNHNS and CDR2 SASEGT. Sequencing used immunoSEQ multiplex PCR; TCRdb keeps in-frame clones, though not all of them. Among 40,000 to 55,000 clones, less than 90% were seen once, and the ten largest hold 5.5% to 7%. Patients were ineligible given autoimmune disease history or systemic immunosuppression. This chain uses TRBV6-1 with TRBJ2-7, with 7 bases identical to TRBD1. This clonotype originated in an adult with an advanced solid tumor such as melanoma, head and neck, liver or kidney cancer. The source material was CD4+ or CD8+ T cells sorted from blood, sampled in a trial of the OX40 agonist ivuxolimab. This chain's CDR3 is CASSRQGVYEQYF. The CDR3 nucleotides read TGTGCCAGCAGTCGACAGGGAGTTTACGAGCAGTACTTC.